Listed below are T cell receptor beta chains from one sample, sequenced in a study of T-cell reconstitution after alpha-beta-depleted transplantation in children. TCRdb ran MiXCR on the PCR reads and lists one entry per CDR3 protein. Among 700,000 to 950,000 distinct CDR3 sequences listed, under 20% were seen once. The source material was PBMCs, mostly from graft donor cells, sampled 360 days after TCRalphabeta/CD19-depleted stem cell transplant. The receptor set was obtained from a male patient aged 10 to 17 who had a stem cell transplant for acute lymphoblastic leukemia, so the T cells may come from the graft donor. CDR3s include the opening cysteine and the closing phenylalanine or tryptophan. D genes are given only for firm matches. Size values are once, few and many counts, or a class for expanded clones, and some rows have none.

d_call: TRBD1; v_call: TRBV3-1; clone_size: -; j_call: TRBJ1-2; cdr3_aa: CASSQLQGDYGYTF; cdr3_nt: TGTGCCAGCAGCCAACTTCAGGGGGACTATGGCTACACCTTC
d_call: -; v_call: TRBV5-6; clone_size: many; j_call: TRBJ2-7; cdr3_aa: CASSPMTYRTPYEQYF; cdr3_nt: TGTGCCAGCAGCCCTATGACTTACCGGACGCCCTACGAGCAGTACTTC
d_call: -; v_call: TRBV25-1; clone_size: few; j_call: TRBJ2-7; cdr3_aa: CASSRAGSRAREQYF; cdr3_nt: TGTGCCAGCAGTAGGGCGGGAAGCCGTGCGAGGGAGCAGTACTTC
d_call: TRBD1; v_call: TRBV29-1; clone_size: few; j_call: TRBJ2-3; cdr3_aa: CSVDEDRGSDTQYF; cdr3_nt: TGCAGCGTTGATGAGGACAGGGGTTCAGATACGCAGTATTTT
d_call: TRBD2; v_call: TRBV4-1; clone_size: -; j_call: TRBJ2-1; cdr3_aa: CASSQGGGTSGYNEQFF; cdr3_nt: TGCGCCAGCAGCCAAGGCGGGGGAACTAGCGGCTACAATGAGCAGTTCTTC
d_call: TRBD2; v_call: TRBV5-1; clone_size: few; j_call: TRBJ2-1; cdr3_aa: CASNFASGRLNEQFF; cdr3_nt: TGCGCCAGCAATTTTGCTAGCGGGAGATTGAATGAGCAGTTCTTC
d_call: -; v_call: TRBV5-1; clone_size: -; j_call: TRBJ2-5; cdr3_aa: CASSLRYLGRDQETQYF; cdr3_nt: TGCGCCAGCAGCTTACGTTACCTCGGACGAGACCAAGAGACCCAGTACTTC
d_call: -; v_call: TRBV9; clone_size: few; j_call: TRBJ1-1; cdr3_aa: CASSPAGRSDTIISTEAFF; cdr3_nt: TGTGCCAGCAGCCCGGCGGGTCGATCGGACACGATAATATCCACTGAAGCTTTCTTT
d_call: -; v_call: TRBV25-1; clone_size: few; j_call: TRBJ1-1; cdr3_aa: CASSESAIGTEAFF; cdr3_nt: TGTGCCAGCAGTGAATCGGCAATCGGCACTGAAGCTTTCTTT
d_call: -; v_call: TRBV7-6; clone_size: -; j_call: TRBJ1-1; cdr3_aa: CASSLAVGTEAFF; cdr3_nt: TGTGCCAGCAGCTTAGCGGTGGGCACTGAAGCTTTCTTT
d_call: TRBD2; v_call: TRBV10-3; clone_size: -; j_call: TRBJ2-1; cdr3_aa: CAKGLAGDVDEQFF; cdr3_nt: TGTGCCAAGGGACTAGCGGGAGATGTGGATGAGCAGTTCTTC
d_call: -; v_call: TRBV9; clone_size: few; j_call: TRBJ2-1; cdr3_aa: CASTEISYNEQFF; cdr3_nt: TGTGCCAGCACTGAGATCTCCTACAATGAGCAGTTCTTC
d_call: TRBD1; v_call: TRBV4-1; clone_size: few; j_call: TRBJ1-3; cdr3_aa: CASSQTNRGRPSGNTIYF; cdr3_nt: TGCGCCAGCAGCCAAACCAACAGGGGAAGGCCCTCTGGAAACACCATATATTTT
d_call: TRBD2; v_call: TRBV3-1; clone_size: -; j_call: TRBJ2-7; cdr3_aa: CATGGGAYEQYF; cdr3_nt: TGTGCCACGGGAGGCGGAGCCTACGAGCAGTACTTC
d_call: TRBD1; v_call: TRBV5-1; clone_size: -; j_call: TRBJ1-6; cdr3_aa: CASRSPGQGDNSPLHF; cdr3_nt: TGCGCCAGCCGTTCCCCAGGACAGGGCGATAATTCACCCCTCCACTTT
d_call: -; v_call: TRBV7-2; clone_size: many; j_call: TRBJ1-2; cdr3_aa: CASSLRGNYGYTF; cdr3_nt: TGTGCCAGCAGCTTAAGGGGGAACTATGGCTACACCTTC
d_call: -; v_call: TRBV5-6; clone_size: -; j_call: TRBJ2-1; cdr3_aa: CASLPYPGADEQFF; cdr3_nt: TGTGCCAGCTTACCTTACCCGGGTGCCGATGAGCAGTTCTTC
d_call: -; v_call: TRBV29-1; clone_size: once; j_call: TRBJ1-2; cdr3_aa: CSVYGARGGYTF; cdr3_nt: TGCAGCGTGTACGGCGCCCGAGGCGGCTACACCTTC
d_call: TRBD2; v_call: TRBV28; clone_size: few; j_call: TRBJ2-5; cdr3_aa: CASSLFSGGETQYF; cdr3_nt: TGTGCCAGCAGTTTATTCTCGGGGGGTGAGACCCAGTACTTC
d_call: TRBD1; v_call: TRBV18; clone_size: few; j_call: TRBJ2-7; cdr3_aa: CASSPLGTGGLPYEQYF; cdr3_nt: TGTGCCAGCTCACCACTTGGAACAGGGGGCCTGCCCTACGAGCAGTACTTC
d_call: TRBD2; v_call: TRBV7-2; clone_size: few; j_call: TRBJ2-1; cdr3_aa: CASSLEREIYNEQFF; cdr3_nt: TGTGCCAGCAGCTTAGAGCGGGAGATCTACAATGAGCAGTTCTTC
d_call: -; v_call: TRBV7-9; clone_size: many; j_call: TRBJ2-1; cdr3_aa: CASSLVLARTYNEQFF; cdr3_nt: TGTGCCAGCAGCTTAGTTCTGGCTAGAACCTACAATGAGCAGTTCTTC
d_call: -; v_call: TRBV7-9; clone_size: -; j_call: TRBJ2-1; cdr3_aa: CASSLKRWPTSYNEQFF; cdr3_nt: TGTGCCAGCAGCTTAAAGCGTTGGCCTACCTCCTACAATGAGCAGTTCTTC
d_call: TRBD2; v_call: TRBV5-1; clone_size: few; j_call: TRBJ2-7; cdr3_aa: CASSSWASGSSYEQYF; cdr3_nt: TGCGCCAGCAGCTCATGGGCTAGCGGGAGCTCCTACGAGCAGTACTTC
d_call: -; v_call: TRBV5-1; clone_size: -; j_call: TRBJ2-4; cdr3_aa: CASSSTTDVINIQYF; cdr3_nt: TGCGCCAGCAGCTCCACAACAGACGTCATAAACATTCAGTACTTC
d_call: TRBD1; v_call: TRBV18; clone_size: few; j_call: TRBJ2-7; cdr3_aa: CASSPGGTGFHEQYF; cdr3_nt: TGTGCCAGCTCACCCGGAGGGACAGGTTTTCACGAGCAGTACTTC
d_call: TRBD2; v_call: TRBV2; clone_size: -; j_call: TRBJ2-3; cdr3_aa: CASSETSATTDTQYF; cdr3_nt: TGTGCCAGCAGTGAAACTAGCGCAACCACAGATACGCAGTATTTT
d_call: TRBD2; v_call: TRBV3-1; clone_size: many; j_call: TRBJ2-2; cdr3_aa: CASSRTSGSLTGELFF; cdr3_nt: TGTGCCAGCAGCAGGACTAGCGGGAGTCTCACCGGGGAGCTGTTTTTT
d_call: -; v_call: TRBV29-1; clone_size: -; j_call: TRBJ1-1; cdr3_aa: CSVLGYKTGNTEAFF; cdr3_nt: TGCAGCGTTTTGGGATATAAGACAGGGAACACTGAAGCTTTCTTT
d_call: -; v_call: TRBV25-1; clone_size: -; j_call: TRBJ2-1; cdr3_aa: CASSNPDRNNEQFF; cdr3_nt: TGTGCCAGCAGTAATCCCGACAGAAACAATGAGCAGTTCTTC
d_call: -; v_call: TRBV20-1; clone_size: -; j_call: TRBJ2-3; cdr3_aa: CSARFQGPDTQYF; cdr3_nt: TGCAGTGCTAGATTCCAGGGCCCAGATACGCAGTATTTT
d_call: TRBD2; v_call: TRBV4-1; clone_size: -; j_call: TRBJ2-7; cdr3_aa: CASSQGQRGRDYEQYF; cdr3_nt: TGCGCCAGCAGCCAAGGTCAGCGGGGGAGAGATTACGAGCAGTACTTC
d_call: TRBD2; v_call: TRBV20-1; clone_size: many; j_call: TRBJ2-1; cdr3_aa: CSARPGLADNEQFF; cdr3_nt: TGCAGTGCTAGGCCGGGACTAGCGGACAATGAGCAGTTCTTC
d_call: -; v_call: TRBV20-1; clone_size: few; j_call: TRBJ1-2; cdr3_aa: CSARPLESWTVNYGYTF; cdr3_nt: TGCAGTGCTAGGCCGTTAGAATCCTGGACAGTTAACTATGGCTACACCTTC
d_call: -; v_call: TRBV5-1; clone_size: -; j_call: TRBJ2-7; cdr3_aa: CASSFPERGHLYEQYF; cdr3_nt: TGCGCCAGCAGCTTTCCCGAGCGGGGACACCTCTACGAGCAGTACTTC
d_call: -; v_call: TRBV20-1; clone_size: -; j_call: TRBJ2-1; cdr3_aa: CRAGRGHGEQFF; cdr3_nt: TGCAGGGCCGGGCGGGGTCATGGTGAGCAGTTCTTC
d_call: -; v_call: TRBV7-2; clone_size: few; j_call: TRBJ2-2; cdr3_aa: CASSLFGSVTGELFF; cdr3_nt: TGTGCCAGCAGCTTATTCGGGAGCGTTACCGGGGAGCTGTTTTTT
d_call: -; v_call: TRBV15; clone_size: -; j_call: TRBJ2-5; cdr3_aa: CATSRDVSRLETQYF; cdr3_nt: TGTGCCACCAGCAGAGATGTATCGCGGTTGGAGACCCAGTACTTC